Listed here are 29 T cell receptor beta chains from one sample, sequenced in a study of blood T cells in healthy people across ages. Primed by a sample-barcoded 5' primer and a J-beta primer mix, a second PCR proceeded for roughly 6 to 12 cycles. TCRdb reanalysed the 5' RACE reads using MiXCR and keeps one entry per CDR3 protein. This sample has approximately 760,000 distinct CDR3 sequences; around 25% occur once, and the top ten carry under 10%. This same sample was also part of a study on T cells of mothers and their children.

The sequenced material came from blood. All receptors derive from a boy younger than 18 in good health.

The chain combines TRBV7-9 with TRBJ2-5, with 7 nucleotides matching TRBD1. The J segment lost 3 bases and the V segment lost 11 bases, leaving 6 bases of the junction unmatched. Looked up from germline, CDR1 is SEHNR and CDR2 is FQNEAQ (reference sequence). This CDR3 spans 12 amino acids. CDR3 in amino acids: CASPGTEETQYF. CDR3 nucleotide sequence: TGTGCCTCGCCCGGGACAGAAGAGACCCAGTACTTC.

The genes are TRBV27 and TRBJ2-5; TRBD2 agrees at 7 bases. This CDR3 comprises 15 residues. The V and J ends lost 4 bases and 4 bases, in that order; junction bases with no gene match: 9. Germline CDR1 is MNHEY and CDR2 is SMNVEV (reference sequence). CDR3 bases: TGTGCCAGCAGTTCCCCTAGCGGTCCGCGAGAGACCCAGTACTTC. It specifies CASSSPSGPRETQYF.

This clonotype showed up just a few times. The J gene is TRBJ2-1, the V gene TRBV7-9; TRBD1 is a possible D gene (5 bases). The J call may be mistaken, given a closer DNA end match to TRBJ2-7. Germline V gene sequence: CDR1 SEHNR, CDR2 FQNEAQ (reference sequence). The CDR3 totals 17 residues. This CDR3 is CASSGRLDMSPYYEQYF. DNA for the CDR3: TGTGCCAGCAGCGGCCGCCTGGACATGTCCCCTTACTACGAGCAGTACTTC.

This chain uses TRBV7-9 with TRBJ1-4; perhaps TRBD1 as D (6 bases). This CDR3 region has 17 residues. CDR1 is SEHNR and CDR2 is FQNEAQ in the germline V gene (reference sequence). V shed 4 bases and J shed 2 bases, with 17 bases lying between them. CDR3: CASSYGAGATTNEKLFF. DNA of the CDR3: TGTGCCAGCAGCTATGGCGCGGGGGCAACGACTAATGAAAAACTGTTTTTT. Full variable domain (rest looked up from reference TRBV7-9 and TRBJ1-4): DTGVSQNPRHKITKRGQNVTFRCDPISEHNRLYWYRQTLGQGPEFLTYFQNEAQLEKSRLLSDRFSAERPKGSFSTLEIQRTEQGDSAMYLCASSYGAGATTNEKLFFGSGTQLSVL.

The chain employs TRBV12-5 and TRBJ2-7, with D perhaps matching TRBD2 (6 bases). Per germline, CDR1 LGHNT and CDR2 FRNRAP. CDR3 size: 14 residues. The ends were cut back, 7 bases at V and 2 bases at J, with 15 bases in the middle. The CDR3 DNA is TGTGCTAGTGACTCCGGACTATCGGCCTACGAGCAGTACTTC. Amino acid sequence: CASDSGLSAYEQYF.

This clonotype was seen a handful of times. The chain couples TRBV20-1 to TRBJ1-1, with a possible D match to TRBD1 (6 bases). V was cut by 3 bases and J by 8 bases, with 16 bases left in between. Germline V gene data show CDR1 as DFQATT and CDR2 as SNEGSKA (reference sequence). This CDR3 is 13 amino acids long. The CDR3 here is CSARDSLFIEAFF. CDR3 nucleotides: TGCAGTGCTAGGGACAGTCTCTTCATAGAAGCTTTCTTT.

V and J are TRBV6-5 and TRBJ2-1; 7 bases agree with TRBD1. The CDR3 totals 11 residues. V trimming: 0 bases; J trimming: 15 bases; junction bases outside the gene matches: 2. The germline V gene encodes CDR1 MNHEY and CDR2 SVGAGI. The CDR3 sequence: CASSYSGGWFF. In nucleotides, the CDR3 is TGTGCCAGCAGTTACTCAGGGGGCTGGTTCTTC.

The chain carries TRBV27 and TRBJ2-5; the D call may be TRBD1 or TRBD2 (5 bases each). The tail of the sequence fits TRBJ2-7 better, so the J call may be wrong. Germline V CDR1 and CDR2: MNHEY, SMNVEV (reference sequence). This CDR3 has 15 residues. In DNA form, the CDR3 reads TGTGCCAGCAGATCCCGACAGACTATAAACTACGAGCAGTACTTC. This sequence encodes CASRSRQTINYEQYF.

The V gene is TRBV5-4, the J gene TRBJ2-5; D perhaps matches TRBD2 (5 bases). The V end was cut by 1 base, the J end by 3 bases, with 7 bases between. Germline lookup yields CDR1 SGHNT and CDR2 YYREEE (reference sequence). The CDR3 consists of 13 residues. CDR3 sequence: CASSLMREETQYF. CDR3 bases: TGTGCCAGCAGCTTGATGCGGGAAGAGACCCAGTACTTC.

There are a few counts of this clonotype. The CDR3 DNA follows: TGTGCCAGCCGTCGCAACGGAGCTAATGAAAAACTGTTTTTT. Protein sequence: CASRRNGANEKLFF. The chain is built from TRBV7-9 and TRBJ1-4, with D hard to call. Trimming left V 8 bases short and J 3 bases short, with 13 bases between. CDR3 size: 14 residues. CDR1 and CDR2 from the germline V gene are SEHNR and FQNEAQ (reference sequence).

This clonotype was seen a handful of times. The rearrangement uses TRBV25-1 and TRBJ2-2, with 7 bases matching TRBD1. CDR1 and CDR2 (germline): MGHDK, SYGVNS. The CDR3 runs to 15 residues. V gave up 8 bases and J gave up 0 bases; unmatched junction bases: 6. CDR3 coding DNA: TGTGCCAGCTACCCGACAGGGACGAACACCGGGGAGCTGTTTTTT. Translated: CASYPTGTNTGELFF.

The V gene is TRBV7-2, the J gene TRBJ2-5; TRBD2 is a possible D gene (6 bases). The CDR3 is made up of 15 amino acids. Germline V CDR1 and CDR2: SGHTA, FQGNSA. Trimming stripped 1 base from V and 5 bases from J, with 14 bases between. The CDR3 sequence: CASSLGGEYQETQYF. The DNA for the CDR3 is TGTGCCAGCAGCTTAGGGGGGGAGTATCAGGAGACCCAGTACTTC.

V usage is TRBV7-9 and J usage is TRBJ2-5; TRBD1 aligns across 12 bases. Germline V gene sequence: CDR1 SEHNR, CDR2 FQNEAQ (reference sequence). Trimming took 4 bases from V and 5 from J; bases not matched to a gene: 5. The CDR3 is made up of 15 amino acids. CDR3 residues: CASSSGQGARETQYF. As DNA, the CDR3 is TGTGCCAGCAGCTCGGGACAGGGGGCGAGGGAGACCCAGTACTTC.

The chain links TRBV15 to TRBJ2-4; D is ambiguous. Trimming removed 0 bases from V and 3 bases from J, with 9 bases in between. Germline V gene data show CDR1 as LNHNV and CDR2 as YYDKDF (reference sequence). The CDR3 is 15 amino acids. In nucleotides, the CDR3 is TGTGCCACCAGCAGAGATGCACACGACAAAAACATTCAGTACTTC. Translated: CATSRDAHDKNIQYF.

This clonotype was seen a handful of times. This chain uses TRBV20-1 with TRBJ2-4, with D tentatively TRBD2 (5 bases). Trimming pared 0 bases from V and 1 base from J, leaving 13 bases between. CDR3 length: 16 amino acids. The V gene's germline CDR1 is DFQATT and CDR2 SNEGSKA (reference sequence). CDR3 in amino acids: CSARDLEGVAKNIQYF. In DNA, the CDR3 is TGCAGTGCTAGAGATCTCGAGGGAGTGGCCAAAAACATTCAGTACTTC.

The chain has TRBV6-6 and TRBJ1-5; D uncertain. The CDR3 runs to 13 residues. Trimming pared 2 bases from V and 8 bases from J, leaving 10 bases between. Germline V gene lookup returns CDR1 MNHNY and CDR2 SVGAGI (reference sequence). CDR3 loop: CASSYPGREPQHF. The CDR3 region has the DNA TGTGCCAGCAGTTACCCGGGTCGAGAGCCCCAGCATTTT.

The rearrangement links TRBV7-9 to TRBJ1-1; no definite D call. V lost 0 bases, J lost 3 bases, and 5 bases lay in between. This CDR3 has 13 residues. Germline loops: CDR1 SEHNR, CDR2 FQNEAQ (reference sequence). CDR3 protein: CASSLAEYTEAFF. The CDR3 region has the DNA TGTGCCAGCAGCTTAGCCGAGTACACTGAAGCTTTCTTT. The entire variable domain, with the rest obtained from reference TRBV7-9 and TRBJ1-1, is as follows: DTGVSQNPRHKITKRGQNVTFRCDPISEHNRLYWYRQTLGQGPEFLTYFQNEAQLEKSRLLSDRFSAERPKGSFSTLEIQRTEQGDSAMYLCASSLAEYTEAFFGQGTRLTVV.

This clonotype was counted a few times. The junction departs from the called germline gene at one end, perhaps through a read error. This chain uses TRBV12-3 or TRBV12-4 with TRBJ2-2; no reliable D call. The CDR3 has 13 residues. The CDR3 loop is CASSLAHTGELFF. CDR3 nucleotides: TGTGCCAGCAGTTTAGCGCACACTGGGGAGCTGTTTTTT.

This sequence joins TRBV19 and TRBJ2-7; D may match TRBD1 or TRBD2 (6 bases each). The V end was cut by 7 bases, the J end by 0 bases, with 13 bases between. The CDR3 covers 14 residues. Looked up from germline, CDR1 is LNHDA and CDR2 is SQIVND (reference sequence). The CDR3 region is CASMTGAGSYEQYF. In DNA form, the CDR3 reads TGTGCCAGTATGACGGGGGCTGGCTCCTACGAGCAGTACTTC.

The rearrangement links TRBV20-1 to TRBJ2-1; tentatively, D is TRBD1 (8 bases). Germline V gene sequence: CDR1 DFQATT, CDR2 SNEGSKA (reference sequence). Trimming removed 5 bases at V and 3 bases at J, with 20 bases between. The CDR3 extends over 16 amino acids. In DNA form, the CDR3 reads TGCAGTGCTCTGATACTCACAGGGGGGGGCTACAATGAGCAGTTCTTC. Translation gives CSALILTGGGYNEQFF.

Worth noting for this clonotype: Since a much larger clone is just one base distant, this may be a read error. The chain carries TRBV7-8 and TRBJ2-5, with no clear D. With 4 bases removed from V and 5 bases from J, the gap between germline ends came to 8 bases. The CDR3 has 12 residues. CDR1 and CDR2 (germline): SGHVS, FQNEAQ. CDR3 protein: CASSWSEETQYF. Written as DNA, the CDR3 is TGTGCCAGCAGCTGGAGTGAGGAGACCCAGTACTTC.

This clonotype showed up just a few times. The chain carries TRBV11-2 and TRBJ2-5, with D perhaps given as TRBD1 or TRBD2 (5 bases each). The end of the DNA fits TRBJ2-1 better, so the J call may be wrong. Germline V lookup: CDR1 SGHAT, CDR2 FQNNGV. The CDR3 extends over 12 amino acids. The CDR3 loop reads CASTMGVNEQFF. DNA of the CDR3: TGTGCCAGCACCATGGGGGTCAATGAGCAGTTCTTC.

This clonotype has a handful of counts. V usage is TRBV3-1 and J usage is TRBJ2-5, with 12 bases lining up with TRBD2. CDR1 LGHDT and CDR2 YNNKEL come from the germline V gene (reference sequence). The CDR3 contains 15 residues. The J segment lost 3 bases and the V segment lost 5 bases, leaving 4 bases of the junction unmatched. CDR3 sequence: CASSSRLAGEETQYF. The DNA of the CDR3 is TGTGCCAGCAGCTCGCGACTAGCGGGAGAAGAGACCCAGTACTTC.

The CDR3 DNA reads TGTGCCAGCGGCCTCCTGAACTCCTACAATGAGCAGTTCTTC. Its translation: CASGLLNSYNEQFF. The chain joins TRBV12-3 or TRBV12-4 to TRBJ2-1; D gene uncertain. There are 14 residues in the CDR3. Trimming cost V 8 bases and J 0 bases, with 11 bases left between them.

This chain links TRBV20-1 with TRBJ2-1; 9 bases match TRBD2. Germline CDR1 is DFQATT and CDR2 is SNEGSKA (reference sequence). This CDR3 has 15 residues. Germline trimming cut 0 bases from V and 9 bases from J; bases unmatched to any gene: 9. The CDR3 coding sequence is TGCAGTGCTAGAGAGATGGAGCGGGGGGTCATTGAGCAGTTCTTC. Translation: CSAREMERGVIEQFF.

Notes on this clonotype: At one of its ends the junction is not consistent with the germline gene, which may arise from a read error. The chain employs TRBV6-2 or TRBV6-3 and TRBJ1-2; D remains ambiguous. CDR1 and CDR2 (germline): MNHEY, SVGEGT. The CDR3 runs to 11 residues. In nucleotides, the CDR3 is TGTGCCAGCAGTTACAGGGATGGCTACCCCTTC. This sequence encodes CASSYRDGYPF.

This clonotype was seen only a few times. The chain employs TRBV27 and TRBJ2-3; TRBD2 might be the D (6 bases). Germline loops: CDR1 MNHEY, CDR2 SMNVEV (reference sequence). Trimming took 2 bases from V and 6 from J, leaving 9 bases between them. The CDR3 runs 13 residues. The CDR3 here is CASSLSGLDTQYF. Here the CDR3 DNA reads TGTGCCAGCAGTTTAAGCGGGCTGGATACGCAGTATTTT.

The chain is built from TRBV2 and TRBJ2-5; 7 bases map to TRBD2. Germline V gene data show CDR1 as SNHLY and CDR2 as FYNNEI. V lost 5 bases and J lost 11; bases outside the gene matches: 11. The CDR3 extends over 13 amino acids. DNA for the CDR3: TGTGCCAGCAGTATGAGCGGGGTTGGAGAGCAGTACTTC. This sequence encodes CASSMSGVGEQYF.

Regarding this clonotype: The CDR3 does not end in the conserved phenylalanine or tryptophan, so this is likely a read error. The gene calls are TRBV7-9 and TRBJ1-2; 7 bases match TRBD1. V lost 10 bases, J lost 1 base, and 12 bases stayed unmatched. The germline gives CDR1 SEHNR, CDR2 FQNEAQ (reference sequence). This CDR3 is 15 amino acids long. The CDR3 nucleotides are TGTGCCACCCGGAGAGACAGGGTGGATAACTATGGCTACACCCTC. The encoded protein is CATRRDRVDNYGYTL.